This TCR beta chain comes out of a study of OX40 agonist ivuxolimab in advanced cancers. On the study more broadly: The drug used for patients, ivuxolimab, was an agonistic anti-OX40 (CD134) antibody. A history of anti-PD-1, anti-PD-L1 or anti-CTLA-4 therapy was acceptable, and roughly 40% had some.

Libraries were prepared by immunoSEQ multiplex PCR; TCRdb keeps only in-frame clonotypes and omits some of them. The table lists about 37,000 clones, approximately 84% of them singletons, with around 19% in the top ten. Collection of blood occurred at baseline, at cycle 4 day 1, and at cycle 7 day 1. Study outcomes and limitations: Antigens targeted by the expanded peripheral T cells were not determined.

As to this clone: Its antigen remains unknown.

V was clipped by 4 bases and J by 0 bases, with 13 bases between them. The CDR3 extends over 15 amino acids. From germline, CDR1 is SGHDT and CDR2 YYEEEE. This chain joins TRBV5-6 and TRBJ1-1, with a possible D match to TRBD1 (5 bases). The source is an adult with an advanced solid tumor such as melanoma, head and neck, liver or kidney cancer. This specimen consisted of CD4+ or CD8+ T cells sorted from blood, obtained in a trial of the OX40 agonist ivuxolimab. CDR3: CASSPWGGMNTEAFF. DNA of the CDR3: TGTGCCAGCAGCCCATGGGGGGGAATGAACACTGAAGCTTTCTTT.